The rows below give T cell receptor beta chains drawn from one sample of a study of T cells in Graves' hyperthyroidism and ophthalmopathy. MiXCR, applied by TCRdb to the multiplex PCR reads, yields one record per CDR3 protein. Of roughly 530,000 distinct CDR3 sequences in the sample, 17% were seen once. Sequenced input: blood. The source is a woman aged 18-29 years with Graves' ophthalmopathy. The CDR3 runs from the conserved cysteine through the conserved F or W. Fields, in order: J gene, D gene, clone size, V gene, CDR3 DNA, CDR3 protein. D genes are given only for firm matches. A row's size may be missing; if present it is once, few, many or a size class.

j_gene: TRBJ2-7; d_gene: .; abundance: many; v_gene: TRBV18; CDR3nt: TGTGCCAGCTCACCCCCCGGGTCACCCTCCTACGAGCAGTACTTC; CDR3aa: CASSPPGSPSYEQYF
j_gene: TRBJ1-2; d_gene: .; abundance: few; v_gene: TRBV27; CDR3nt: TGTGCCAGCAGTAAGCCGGAGGGCTACACCTTC; CDR3aa: CASSKPEGYTF
j_gene: TRBJ1-1; d_gene: TRBD1; abundance: .; v_gene: TRBV30; CDR3nt: TGTGCCTGGGGCAGGGGGCGCGACACTGAAGCTTTCTTT; CDR3aa: CAWGRGRDTEAFF
j_gene: TRBJ2-6; d_gene: .; abundance: .; v_gene: TRBV5-5; CDR3nt: TGTGCCAGCAGGGCCACGTTTCCTGGGGCCAACGTCCTGACTTTC; CDR3aa: CASRATFPGANVLTF
j_gene: TRBJ2-7; d_gene: .; abundance: .; v_gene: TRBV9; CDR3nt: TGTGCCAGCAGCGTACAACCGGGACATACCTACGAGCAGTACTTC; CDR3aa: CASSVQPGHTYEQYF
j_gene: TRBJ2-1; d_gene: TRBD2; abundance: many; v_gene: TRBV27; CDR3nt: TGTGCCAGCAGTTCCGGGACTAGCGGGGGTTACAATGAGCAGTTCTTC; CDR3aa: CASSSGTSGGYNEQFF
j_gene: TRBJ2-3; d_gene: .; abundance: many; v_gene: TRBV6-1; CDR3nt: TGTGCCAGCAGTGAATTCGGTATCACAGATACGCAGTATTTT; CDR3aa: CASSEFGITDTQYF
j_gene: TRBJ1-4; d_gene: .; abundance: many; v_gene: TRBV10-3; CDR3nt: TGTGCCATCAGTGAGTCCCCACCGAACAAATTTCGCGAAAAACTGTTTTTT; CDR3aa: CAISESPPNKFREKLFF
j_gene: TRBJ1-3; d_gene: .; abundance: few; v_gene: TRBV13; CDR3nt: TGTGCCAGCAGCTTAGAACCAAGGAGCTCTGGAAACACCATATATTTT; CDR3aa: CASSLEPRSSGNTIYF
j_gene: TRBJ1-2; d_gene: .; abundance: .; v_gene: TRBV6-2/TRBV6-3; CDR3nt: TGTGCCAGCAGTTCCCAGGGGACCTATGGCTACACCTTC; CDR3aa: CASSSQGTYGYTF
j_gene: TRBJ1-1; d_gene: .; abundance: few; v_gene: TRBV6-5; CDR3nt: TGTGCCAGCAGTTACTCGAGTACAGCTAACACTGAAGCTTTCTTT; CDR3aa: CASSYSSTANTEAFF
j_gene: TRBJ2-3; d_gene: .; abundance: many; v_gene: TRBV6-2/TRBV6-3; CDR3nt: TGTGCCAGCAGTTACTCGGACGGGAGTACAGATACGCAGTATTTT; CDR3aa: CASSYSDGSTDTQYF
j_gene: TRBJ2-7; d_gene: TRBD1; abundance: .; v_gene: TRBV20-1; CDR3nt: TGCAGTGCTAGAGGGGGACAGGGGGTCGAGCAGTACTTC; CDR3aa: CSARGGQGVEQYF
j_gene: TRBJ1-5; d_gene: TRBD1; abundance: .; v_gene: TRBV25-1; CDR3nt: TGTGCCAGCAGTGCACGGGACAGCTATCAGCCCCAGCATTTT; CDR3aa: CASSARDSYQPQHF
j_gene: TRBJ1-4; d_gene: .; abundance: .; v_gene: TRBV10-3; CDR3nt: TGTGCCCCGGTGAGAACTAATGAAAAACTGTTTTTT; CDR3aa: CAPVRTNEKLFF
j_gene: TRBJ1-6; d_gene: TRBD1; abundance: .; v_gene: TRBV28; CDR3nt: TGTGCCAGCAGTTTAGGACAGGCGGGAGGACTAAATTCACCCCTCCACTTT; CDR3aa: CASSLGQAGGLNSPLHF
j_gene: TRBJ1-3; d_gene: .; abundance: .; v_gene: TRBV6-1; CDR3nt: TGTGCCAGCAGTGATGGGCCCCCCTCTGGAAACACCATATATTTT; CDR3aa: CASSDGPPSGNTIYF
j_gene: TRBJ1-5; d_gene: TRBD1; abundance: many; v_gene: TRBV28; CDR3nt: TGTGCCAGCAGTTTTCCGAGGGACAGAAATCAGCCCCAGCATTTT; CDR3aa: CASSFPRDRNQPQHF
j_gene: TRBJ2-7; d_gene: TRBD2; abundance: few; v_gene: TRBV9; CDR3nt: TGTGCCAGCAGCGTAGAGGCGGGGGTCTACGAGCAGTACTTC; CDR3aa: CASSVEAGVYEQYF
j_gene: TRBJ2-1; d_gene: TRBD1; abundance: many; v_gene: TRBV24-1; CDR3nt: TGTGCCACCAGTGAACGGGGACAGGGGTACAATGAGCAGTTCTTC; CDR3aa: CATSERGQGYNEQFF
j_gene: TRBJ1-3; d_gene: .; abundance: few; v_gene: TRBV6-1; CDR3nt: TGTGCCAGCACTAGGGCCAGGGATGGAAACACCATATATTTT; CDR3aa: CASTRARDGNTIYF
j_gene: TRBJ1-1; d_gene: .; abundance: few; v_gene: TRBV27; CDR3nt: TGTGCCAGCAGTTTATTGTTAGGGGCCACTGAAGCTTTCTTT; CDR3aa: CASSLLLGATEAFF
j_gene: TRBJ1-6; d_gene: TRBD1; abundance: many; v_gene: TRBV2; CDR3nt: TGTGCCAGCAGTGAAACCGGGACAGGAAATTCACCCCTCCACTTT; CDR3aa: CASSETGTGNSPLHF
j_gene: TRBJ1-1; d_gene: .; abundance: few; v_gene: TRBV5-4; CDR3nt: TGTGCCAGCAGCTTGGTATCCGGGGGACCGAGGAACACTGAAGCTTTCTTT; CDR3aa: CASSLVSGGPRNTEAFF
j_gene: TRBJ2-1; d_gene: TRBD1; abundance: many; v_gene: TRBV7-9; CDR3nt: TGTGCCAGCAGCTTAGCTACAGGGGGCGCGTATAATGAGCAGTTCTTC; CDR3aa: CASSLATGGAYNEQFF
j_gene: TRBJ2-7; d_gene: TRBD1; abundance: .; v_gene: TRBV7-9; CDR3nt: TGTGCCAGCAGCTCGACAGGGGATCCCTCCTACGAGCAGTACTTC; CDR3aa: CASSSTGDPSYEQYF
j_gene: TRBJ1-1; d_gene: .; abundance: many; v_gene: TRBV5-1; CDR3nt: TGCGCCAGCAGCCCTGTCGTGCAGGCTGAAGCTTTCTTT; CDR3aa: CASSPVVQAEAFF